A selection of T cell receptor beta chains follows, all from one sample in a study of early T cells in non-severe SARS-CoV-2 infection. Using its own MiXCR run on the 5' RACE reads, TCRdb lists one record per CDR3 protein. The data contain about 83,000 distinct CDR3 sequences, about 10% of them seen just once; the ten biggest clones take up around 8%. The sample here was whole blood, taken at baseline. These receptor sequences come from an adult who was a healthcare worker with PCR-confirmed SARS-CoV-2 infection or an uninfected control (not recorded which). CDR3s include the opening cysteine and the closing phenylalanine or tryptophan. A D gene is named only where the DNA matches it firmly. Clone size is not always given. Where it is, it says once, few, many or a class for expanded clones.

DNA: TGTGCCAGCTCACAGGGACAGGGGGCGGTTCAGCCCCAGCATTTT; CDR3: CASSQGQGAVQPQHF; J: TRBJ1-5; D: TRBD1; size: many; V: TRBV18
DNA: TGTGCCAGCAGTTACTCCGTGAGGAGACAGGGGACGTCTGGAAACACCATATATTTT; CDR3: CASSYSVRRQGTSGNTIYF; J: TRBJ1-3; D: TRBD1; size: -; V: TRBV6-5
DNA: TGTGCCAGCAGCCCGGGACAGAGCACAGATACGCAGTATTTT; CDR3: CASSPGQSTDTQYF; J: TRBJ2-3; D: TRBD1; size: few; V: TRBV7-6
DNA: TGCGCCAGCAGGGGATCCGGACCTTACAATGAGCAGTTCTTC; CDR3: CASRGSGPYNEQFF; J: TRBJ2-1; D: -; size: many; V: TRBV5-1
DNA: TGTGCCAGCAGAAACGGGAGGGCCCTCGGCACAGATACGCAGTATTTT; CDR3: CASRNGRALGTDTQYF; J: TRBJ2-3; D: TRBD2; size: few; V: TRBV7-9
DNA: TGTGCCAGCAGGCCCGTCGGCGGGAGGGCCAACATTCAGTACTTC; CDR3: CASRPVGGRANIQYF; J: TRBJ2-4; D: TRBD2; size: -; V: TRBV5-5
DNA: TGTGCCAGCAGTTTTGGGACACGGGTCGGCCATTCACCCCTCCACTTT; CDR3: CASSFGTRVGHSPLHF; J: TRBJ1-6; D: -; size: few; V: TRBV27
DNA: TGCGCCAGCAGCCCGGACGGTCGGGGCTACACCTTC; CDR3: CASSPDGRGYTF; J: TRBJ1-2; D: -; size: -; V: TRBV5-1
DNA: TGCAGTGCTGAACCCACAGATACGCAGTATTTT; CDR3: CSAEPTDTQYF; J: TRBJ2-3; D: -; size: few; V: TRBV20-1
DNA: TGTGCCAGCAGTTTAAGAGCGGTATACAATGAGCAGTTCTTC; CDR3: CASSLRAVYNEQFF; J: TRBJ2-1; D: -; size: few; V: TRBV28
DNA: TGTGCCAGCAGCCTCCCCGGCCTCCAATCACCCCTCCACTTT; CDR3: CASSLPGLQSPLHF; J: TRBJ1-6; D: -; size: many; V: TRBV28
DNA: TGTGCCAGCACCGGGCGGCACAATGAGCAGTTCTTC; CDR3: CASTGRHNEQFF; J: TRBJ2-1; D: -; size: -; V: TRBV12-3/TRBV12-4
DNA: TGTGCCATCAGGACGCCCTTAGCGGGAAGTTCCTACGAGCAGTACTTC; CDR3: CAIRTPLAGSSYEQYF; J: TRBJ2-7; D: TRBD2; size: -; V: TRBV10-3
DNA: TGTGCCAGCAGCGTGGACAGGGGAAACACTGAAGCTTTCTTT; CDR3: CASSVDRGNTEAFF; J: TRBJ1-1; D: TRBD1; size: many; V: TRBV2
DNA: TGTGCCAGCAGCTTCCTAGCGGATCGAGAGACCCAGTACTTC; CDR3: CASSFLADRETQYF; J: TRBJ2-5; D: TRBD2; size: -; V: TRBV11-2
DNA: TGTGCCTGGAGTAAACGGACAGGGCCGGGGGCTAACTATGGCTACACCTTC; CDR3: CAWSKRTGPGANYGYTF; J: TRBJ1-2; D: TRBD1; size: few; V: TRBV30
DNA: TGCGCCAGCAGCTTGAGCGGGAAGGTCTATGAGCAGTTCTTC; CDR3: CASSLSGKVYEQFF; J: TRBJ2-1; D: TRBD2; size: few; V: TRBV5-1
DNA: TGCGCCAGCAGCTTGGACAATGGGATCGAAGCTTTCTTT; CDR3: CASSLDNGIEAFF; J: TRBJ1-1; D: -; size: few; V: TRBV5-1
DNA: TGTGCCAGCAGTTTGGCCAGGGCGAACATTCAGTACTTC; CDR3: CASSLARANIQYF; J: TRBJ2-4; D: -; size: -; V: TRBV28
DNA: TGCAGTGCCAAACAGGGAGGGGTTACTGAAGCTTTCTTT; CDR3: CSAKQGGVTEAFF; J: TRBJ1-1; D: -; size: -; V: TRBV20-1
DNA: TGTGCCAGCAGCTTAGACGTAATCGCTGGAAACACCATATATTTT; CDR3: CASSLDVIAGNTIYF; J: TRBJ1-3; D: -; size: few; V: TRBV7-9
DNA: TGCAGTGCTAAAAGACCCTCCTCTGACACTGAAGCTTTCTTT; CDR3: CSAKRPSSDTEAFF; J: TRBJ1-1; D: -; size: -; V: TRBV20-1
DNA: TGTGCCAGCAGCCAAGAAAAGGGCTACCTAAGGGGTACGCAGTATTTT; CDR3: CASSQEKGYLRGTQYF; J: TRBJ2-3; D: -; size: many; V: TRBV3-1
DNA: TGTGCCAGCAGTGATAACCGGGTTGGCTACACCTTC; CDR3: CASSDNRVGYTF; J: TRBJ1-2; D: -; size: few; V: TRBV2
DNA: TGTGCCAGCAGTTTAACGGCGAACGAGCAGTACTTC; CDR3: CASSLTANEQYF; J: TRBJ2-7; D: -; size: -; V: TRBV28